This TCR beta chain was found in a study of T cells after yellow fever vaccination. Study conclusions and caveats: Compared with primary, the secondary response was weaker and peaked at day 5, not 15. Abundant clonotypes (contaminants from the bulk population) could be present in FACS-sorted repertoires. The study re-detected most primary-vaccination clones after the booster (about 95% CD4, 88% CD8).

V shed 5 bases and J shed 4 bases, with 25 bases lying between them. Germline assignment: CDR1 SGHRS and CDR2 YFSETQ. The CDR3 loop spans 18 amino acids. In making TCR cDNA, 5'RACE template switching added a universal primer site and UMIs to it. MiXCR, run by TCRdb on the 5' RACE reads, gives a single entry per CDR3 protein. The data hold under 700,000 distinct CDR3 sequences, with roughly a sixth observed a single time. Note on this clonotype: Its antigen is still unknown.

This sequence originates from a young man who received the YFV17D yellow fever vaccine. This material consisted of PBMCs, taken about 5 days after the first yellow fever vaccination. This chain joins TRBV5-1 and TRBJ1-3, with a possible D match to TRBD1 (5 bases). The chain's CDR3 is CASRGNLTGPIYGNTIYF. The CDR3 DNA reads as TGCGCCAGCAGAGGGAATTTGACGGGACCCATCTACGGAAACACCATATATTTT.